This TCR beta chain was observed in a study of blood T cell repertoires in COVID-19. The overall study: Some COVID-19 samples were acute and others convalescent; all came from the United States, Italy and Spain. Sample material is recorded as cDNA or gDNA derived from T cells, B-cell-depleted T cells, or PBMCs.

Germline values: CDR1 SGHNT, CDR2 YYREEE (reference sequence). Trimming stripped 2 bases from V and 2 bases from J, with 8 bases between. This CDR3 is 15 amino acids long. The authors' processing: Estimates of nucleated cell counts were drawn from the amplification of reference gene primers. TCRdb's table, derived via immunoSEQ multiplex PCR, lists solely in-frame clones and lacks some. V, J and clone size are taken as reported in that table, and D and trimming were inferred from the DNA itself. Here the sample spans approximately 12,000 clones, about four fifths being singletons. Material: peripheral blood. This chain joins TRBV5-4 and TRBJ2-6; tentative D call: TRBD1 (6 bases). The TCR comes from a woman in her sixties or seventies with acute or convalescent COVID-19. The CDR3 is CASSLQGPGANVLTF. CDR3 nucleotide sequence: TGTGCCAGCAGCTTACAGGGCCCTGGGGCCAACGTCCTGACTTTC.